Following are 29 T cell receptor beta chains from one sample sequenced in a study of blood T cell repertoires in COVID-19. Produced via immunoSEQ multiplex PCR; TCRdb's table is partial and in-frame only. The table lists 150,000 or so clones, around 85% of them singletons. The sample comprised peripheral blood. The origin of the receptors is a man aged 60 to 69 with active or convalescent COVID-19.

The chain has TRBV19 and TRBJ2-5; D may be TRBD2 (6 bases). V lost 4 bases and J lost 4, with 13 bases in between. The CDR3 is 14 amino acids. Germline-derived CDR1 and CDR2 are LNHDA and SQIVND (reference sequence). This chain's CDR3 is CASSTLAASETQYF. DNA for the CDR3: TGTGCCAGTAGTACCTTAGCGGCCTCAGAGACCCAGTACTTC. The whole variable domain, filled in from reference TRBV19 and TRBJ2-5, reads DGGITQSPKYLFRKEGQNVTLSCEQNLNHDAMYWYRQDPGQGLRLIYYSQIVNDFQKGDIAEGYSVSREKKESFPLTVTSAQKNPTAFYLCASSTLAASETQYFGPGTRLLVL.

The chain joins TRBV15 to TRBJ2-2; 8 bases line up with TRBD1. The V segment lost 0 bases and the J segment 7 bases; nucleotides outside the gene matches: 7. The CDR3 is made up of 16 amino acids. CDR1 is LNHNV and CDR2 is YYDKDF in the germline V gene (reference sequence). In nucleotides, the CDR3 is TGTGCCACCAGCAGAGATCTGAAGACAGGGGACGGGGAGCTGTTTTTT. The encoded protein is CATSRDLKTGDGELFF.

The chain carries TRBV27 and TRBJ1-5; 12 bases fit TRBD1. The CDR3 is made up of 17 amino acids. CDR1 MNHEY and CDR2 SMNVEV come from the germline V gene (reference sequence). V shed 6 bases and J 6 bases; nucleotides not matched to a gene: 12. The CDR3, as DNA: TGTGCCAGCAGCCAAGCCTCCGGGACAGGGGGCAGTCAGCCCCAGCATTTT. Translating gives CASSQASGTGGSQPQHF.

V is TRBV2 and J is TRBJ2-3; D might be TRBD1 (5 bases). The V end lost 5 bases, the J end lost 4 bases, and 10 bases lay between the germline ends. There are 13 residues in the CDR3. Germline V CDR1 and CDR2: SNHLY, FYNNEI. The CDR3 here is CASSTGRADTQYF. The CDR3 DNA follows: TGTGCCAGCAGTACAGGACGGGCAGATACGCAGTATTTT. Together with reference TRBV2 and TRBJ2-3, the CDR3 gives the full variable domain: EPEVTQTPSHQVTQMGQEVILRCVPISNHLYFYWYRQILGQKVEFLVSFYNNEISEKSEIFDDQFSVERPDGSNFTLKIRSTKLEDSAMYFCASSTGRADTQYFGPGTRLTVL.

This chain uses TRBV3-1 (or the pseudogene TRBV3-2) with TRBJ1-1, with a weak D call TRBD1 (6 bases). Trimming shortened V by 6 bases and J by 3 bases, and 11 bases separated the two germline ends. In germline, CDR1 is LGHDT, CDR2 YNNKEL (reference sequence). The CDR3 consists of 13 residues. CDR3 sequence reads: CASRLQGDTEAFF. CDR3 nucleotide sequence: TGTGCCAGCAGGCTACAGGGAGACACTGAAGCTTTCTTT.

V and J are TRBV5-1 and TRBJ2-7; tentatively, D is TRBD2 (6 bases). Germline loops: CDR1 SGHRS, CDR2 YFSETQ. V was pared by 2 bases and J by 0 bases, with 9 bases between. The CDR3 has 14 residues. CDR3 sequence: CASSFRRGSYEQYF. CDR3 in DNA: TGCGCCAGCAGCTTCCGGCGGGGCTCCTACGAGCAGTACTTC.

This clone was observed once. The CDR3 sequence is CASSQQADGYGYTF. The CDR3 region has the DNA TGTGCCAGCAGCCAACAGGCAGACGGCTATGGCTACACCTTC. The rearrangement joins TRBV3-1 (or the pseudogene TRBV3-2) to TRBJ1-2; no clear D. The CDR3 is 14 amino acids. Germline-derived CDR1 and CDR2 are LGHDT and YNNKEL (reference sequence). V was cut by 2 bases and J by 4 bases, with 11 bases left in between.

The chain is built from TRBV2 and TRBJ1-1, with D hard to call. The CDR3 contains 14 residues. Per germline, CDR1 SNHLY and CDR2 FYNNEI. V was pared by 3 bases and J by 0 bases, with 8 bases between. CDR3 loop: CASSEATLNTEAFF. CDR3 coding DNA: TGTGCCAGCAGTGAGGCCACCCTGAACACTGAAGCTTTCTTT.

The chain recombines TRBV29-1 with TRBJ2-1, with 8 bases matching TRBD2. The CDR3 runs to 13 residues. After removal of 5 bases from V and 4 bases from J, the junction contained 4 bases not matched to a gene. The germline CDR1 and CDR2 sequences are SQVTM and ANQGSEA. The CDR3 nucleotides read TGCAGCGTTCGGACTAGCTTGTACAATGAGCAGTTCTTC. Translation: CSVRTSLYNEQFF.

The genes are TRBV6-6 and TRBJ1-2, with D maybe TRBD1 (6 bases). Between the trimmed V and J ends, which lost 7 bases and 3 bases, there was a span of 18 bases. This CDR3 is built from 15 residues. Per germline, CDR1 MNHNY and CDR2 SVGAGI (reference sequence). The CDR3 is CASIRDRPNHYGYTF. The CDR3 DNA reads as TGTGCCAGCATTCGCGACAGGCCTAACCACTATGGCTACACCTTC.

The chain links TRBV4-2 to TRBJ2-7; D is unclear. CDR3 length equals 13 residues. The germline gives CDR1 LGHNA, CDR2 YNFKEQ. V was clipped by 2 bases and J by 2 bases, with 7 bases between them. The CDR3 region is CASSQSPAYEQYF. The CDR3 nucleotides are TGTGCCAGCAGCCAATCTCCTGCCTACGAGCAGTACTTC.

This chain connects TRBV28 to TRBJ1-2; no reliable D call. The CDR3 length is 12 residues. Per germline, CDR1 MDHEN and CDR2 SYDVKM. V gave up 6 bases and J gave up 5 bases, with 10 bases separating them. CDR3 DNA sequence: TGTGCCAGCAGCCGGGAAGGGTATGGCTACACCTTC. Translation gives CASSREGYGYTF.

The rearrangement joins TRBV2 to TRBJ2-7, with 9 bases identical to TRBD1. V dropped 7 bases and J dropped 4; count of bases not matched to a gene: 11. The CDR3 length is 15 residues. The germline CDR1 and CDR2 sequences are SNHLY and FYNNEI. CDR3 coding DNA: TGTGCCAGCACGGCAGGGACAGGGCCCCTTTACGAGCAGTACTTC. Translating it yields CASTAGTGPLYEQYF.

The J gene is TRBJ2-4, the V gene TRBV5-6; D is unresolved. The ends were cut back, 1 base at V and 0 bases at J, with 17 bases in the middle. Germline CDR1 reads SGHDT; CDR2 reads YYEEEE. The CDR3 runs 18 residues. CDR3 residues: CASSLRSQSLIAKNIQYF. Here the CDR3 DNA reads TGTGCCAGCAGCTTGAGGAGCCAGTCACTTATAGCCAAAAACATTCAGTACTTC.

The gene calls are TRBV24-1 and TRBJ2-1; 11 nucleotides line up with TRBD2. In germline, CDR1 is KGHDR, CDR2 SFDVKD. This CDR3 is 16 amino acids long. The ends lost 4 bases at V and 5 bases at J; junction bases unmatched: 6. The CDR3 DNA is TGTGCCACCAGTGACCCGACTAGCGGGATCGACAATGAGCAGTTCTTC. Its protein is CATSDPTSGIDNEQFF.

This clone has a single count. This sequence joins TRBV19 and TRBJ2-1, with 9 positions matching TRBD2. The J segment lost 10 bases and the V segment lost 3 bases, leaving 4 bases of the junction unmatched. Germline V gene data show CDR1 as LNHDA and CDR2 as SQIVND (reference sequence). This CDR3 comprises 13 residues. This CDR3 reads CASSIGTSREQFF. CDR3 coding DNA: TGTGCCAGTAGTATCGGGACTAGCAGGGAGCAGTTCTTC. Together with reference TRBV19 and TRBJ2-1, the CDR3 gives the full variable domain: DGGITQSPKYLFRKEGQNVTLSCEQNLNHDAMYWYRQDPGQGLRLIYYSQIVNDFQKGDIAEGYSVSREKKESFPLTVTSAQKNPTAFYLCASSIGTSREQFFGPGTRLTVL.

This clone has more than one count but fewer than ten. The gene calls are TRBV1 and TRBJ1-1. TRBV1 is a known pseudogene. The CDR3 spans 17 residues. CDR3 coding DNA: TGCACCAGCAGCAAAGAAGAGGGACTACCTATGAACACTGAAGCTTTCTTT. Protein: CTSSKEEGLPMNTEAFF.

The chain couples TRBV5-1 to TRBJ2-3; D is possibly TRBD2 (7 bases). CDR1 is SGHRS, CDR2 YFSETQ, per germline. The CDR3 is made up of 16 amino acids. V gave up 4 bases and J gave up 6 bases, with 21 bases separating them. The CDR3 loop is CASSLPGKAGADTQYF. CDR3 nucleotide sequence: TGCGCCAGCAGCCTTCCCGGGAAGGCGGGGGCTGATACGCAGTATTTT.

The rearrangement uses TRBV7-8 and TRBJ1-3; perhaps TRBD1 as D (5 bases). The CDR3 is made up of 15 amino acids. CDR1 and CDR2 (germline): SGHVS, FQNEAQ. V lost 5 bases, J lost 0 bases, and 11 bases lay in between. In nucleotides, the CDR3 is TGTGCCAGCAGCAATACAGGCAACTCTGGAAACACCATATATTTT. Its translation is CASSNTGNSGNTIYF.

V and J are TRBV3-1 (or the pseudogene TRBV3-2) and TRBJ2-3; tentative D call: TRBD2 (5 bases). Germline V gene sequence: CDR1 LGHDT, CDR2 YNNKEL (reference sequence). There are 15 residues in the CDR3. V was pared by 8 bases and J by 1 base, with 16 bases between. The CDR3 DNA is TGTGCCAGCTCTCCCTCTGTCGGGGGCACAGATACGCAGTATTTT. Protein product: CASSPSVGGTDTQYF.

This clone was counted between two and nine times. V is TRBV6-5 and J is TRBJ1-1, with D perhaps TRBD1 (5 bases). Germline CDR1 reads MNHEY; CDR2 reads SVGAGI. The CDR3 runs 14 residues. V dropped 5 bases and J dropped 7 bases, with 17 bases sitting between them. DNA for the CDR3: TGTGCCAGCAGTCGTCGACAGCGCCTTGATGAAGCTTTCTTT. Translated: CASSRRQRLDEAFF.

The chain links TRBV11-2 to TRBJ2-1; a possible D gene is TRBD1 (6 bases). Deletions cut 6 bases from V and 8 bases from J, with 20 bases between. Germline loops: CDR1 SGHAT, CDR2 FQNNGV. This CDR3 spans 15 amino acids. The CDR3 here is CASSPQGSPFDEQFF. Here the CDR3 DNA reads TGTGCCAGCAGTCCACAGGGATCCCCTTTCGATGAGCAGTTCTTC.

The chain carries TRBV18 and TRBJ1-1; D perhaps matches TRBD1 (6 bases). Germline lookup yields CDR1 KGHSH and CDR2 LQKENI. The CDR3 loop spans 14 amino acids. Deletions cut 3 bases from V and 6 bases from J, with 14 bases between. CDR3 sequence: CASSPTGSHAEAFF. CDR3 nucleotide sequence: TGTGCCAGCTCACCGACAGGCAGTCACGCTGAAGCTTTCTTT. Full variable domain (rest looked up from reference TRBV18 and TRBJ1-1): NAGVMQNPRHLVRRRGQEARLRCSPMKGHSHVYWYRQLPEEGLKFMVYLQKENIIDESGMPKERFSAEFPKEGPSILRIQQVVRGDSAAYFCASSPTGSHAEAFFGQGTRLTVV.

This clone was seen once. This chain connects TRBV9 to TRBJ1-4; unclear D gene. The germline gives CDR1 SGDLS, CDR2 YYNGEE. CDR3 length: 15 residues. The ends were cut back, 0 bases at V and 4 bases at J, with 10 bases in the middle. CDR3 sequence: CASSVALQVNEKLFF. The CDR3 DNA is TGTGCCAGCAGCGTAGCGCTCCAGGTTAATGAAAAACTGTTTTTT.

The chain uses TRBV10-3 and TRBJ2-7, with D possibly matching TRBD2 (6 bases). CDR3 length: 15 amino acids. Germline lookup yields CDR1 ENHRY and CDR2 SYGVKD. Trimming removed 0 bases from V and 2 bases from J, with 11 bases in between. The CDR3 protein is CAISESVGGPYEQYF. The CDR3 DNA is TGTGCCATCAGTGAGTCTGTCGGGGGTCCCTACGAGCAGTACTTC.

The gene calls are TRBV19 and TRBJ1-2; 7 bases agree with TRBD1. The V gene end was trimmed by 7 bases and the J gene end by 7 bases; junction bases not matched to a gene: 12. This CDR3 has 14 residues. Germline V gives CDR1 LNHDA, CDR2 SQIVND (reference sequence). The chain's CDR3 is CASNFEQGRAGYTF. Written as DNA, the CDR3 is TGTGCCAGTAATTTCGAACAGGGGCGAGCTGGCTACACCTTC.

The chain employs TRBV6-5 and TRBJ2-3; 10 bases align to TRBD2. The CDR3 spans 15 residues. Looked up from germline, CDR1 is MNHEY and CDR2 is SVGAGI. Trimming cost V 4 bases and J 6 bases; bases outside gene matches: 7. The chain's CDR3 is CASSFGLAERDTQYF. The CDR3 nucleotides read TGTGCCAGCAGTTTCGGACTAGCGGAACGGGATACGCAGTATTTT.

The table lists this clone with a few counts. This rearrangement joins TRBV2 to TRBJ2-7; TRBD2 matches 10 bases. Germline-derived CDR1 and CDR2 are SNHLY and FYNNEI. V lost 3 bases and J lost 5; bases outside the gene matches: 7. The CDR3 sequence is 15 residues long. The CDR3 reads CASSDGLAGGNEQYF. CDR3 coding DNA: TGTGCCAGCAGTGATGGTTTAGCGGGAGGCAACGAGCAGTACTTC.

This chain uses TRBV10-2 with TRBJ2-7, with D perhaps matching TRBD1 (6 bases). Germline V gene data show CDR1 as WSHSY and CDR2 as SAAADI. V was clipped by 9 bases and J by 0 bases, with 12 bases between them. The CDR3 sequence is 13 residues long. CDR3: CASWDTFSYEQYF. The CDR3 nucleotides are TGCGCCAGTTGGGACACTTTCTCCTACGAGCAGTACTTC.